This T cell receptor (beta chain) originates from a study of vaccination effects on CD4 cells after COVID-19. General study points: Clones that were induced by infection or by vaccine showed marked contraction late after vaccination.

Within the ViraFEST assay, antigen-specific CD4+ T cells underwent expansion with viral peptide pools prior to sequencing. Having been cultured for 9 to 11 days, the cells underwent CD4+ T cell isolation. PCR-confirmed SARS-CoV-2 infection occurred in the person between March and December 2020. It was an HIV-1 Nef peptide pool that made up the negative control culture. Half-medium changes using IL-2 medium occurred on days 3 and 7. TCRdb's copy holds only in-frame clones and misses some; the assay was immunoSEQ multiplex PCR. The sample carries tens of thousands of clones, 75% to 85% recorded once. CDR1 is SGHNT, CDR2 YENEEA, per germline. V lost 3 bases to trimming and J lost 2 bases, with 8 bases between them. The CDR3 runs to 14 residues. In regard to this clone: No antigen is known for it.

This sequence originates from a human donor who had a prior SARS-CoV-2 infection. The sequences come from CD4+ T cells from PBMCs cultured with HIV peptides, collected before COVID-19 vaccination. The subset here: HIV-1 Nef peptide pool negative control/reference culture. The chain recombines TRBV11-3 with TRBJ1-3; possibly TRBD1 for D (5 bases). The CDR3 DNA sequence: TGTGCCAGCAGCTTGTGGGGGGCTGGAAACACCATATATTTT. This gives the protein CASSLWGAGNTIYF.